The 14 T cell receptor beta chains reported below all come from one sample, sequenced in a study of CD8+CD57+ T cells in acquired aplastic anemia. Whoever was chosen for sequencing had shown CD8+CD57+ cell expansion by flow cytometry. The use of genomic DNA as template underpinned the TCR beta VDJ and CDR3 profiling. TCRdb redid the calling of the reads with MiXCR, one entry per CDR3 protein. The sample contains hundreds of thousands of distinct CDR3 sequences, approximately 50% of which appear only once. Sequenced sample: sorted CD4+, CD8+, or CD8+CD57+ T cells (not recorded which) from PBMCs. The source is a human donor with aplastic anemia.

For this clonotype: Possible read error: a much larger clone is one base away. The V gene is TRBV6-2 or TRBV6-3, the J gene TRBJ1-1; perhaps TRBD1 as D (6 bases). This CDR3 region has 14 residues. CDR1 is MNHEY and CDR2 is SVGEGT in the germline V gene. The CDR3 sequence is CVSSYSQGRSEAFF. The CDR3 nucleotides are TGTGTCAGCAGTTACTCGCAGGGGAGGTCTGAAGCTTTCTTT.

The chain uses TRBV20-1 and TRBJ2-7, with TRBD1 identical over 8 bases. J gave up 2 bases and V 6 bases, and 6 bases lay outside the gene matches. The germline gives CDR1 DFQATT, CDR2 SNEGSKA (reference sequence). This CDR3 spans 13 amino acids. The CDR3 spells CSAMGQDPYEQYF. The CDR3 DNA is TGCAGTGCAATGGGACAGGACCCCTACGAGCAGTACTTC.

The J gene is TRBJ1-6, the V gene TRBV14; 8 nucleotides line up with TRBD1. With V trimmed by 1 base and J by 7 bases, 3 bases remained unmatched. The length of the CDR3 is 15 residues. Germline loops: CDR1 SGHDN, CDR2 FVKESK. The CDR3 spells CASSQAGTGNSPLHF. In DNA form, the CDR3 reads TGTGCCAGCAGCCAAGCCGGGACAGGCAATTCACCCCTCCACTTT.

CDR3 in amino acids: CASSVAPSGGYEQYF. The CDR3 DNA follows: TGTGCCAGCAGCGTAGCCCCCTCTGGGGGATACGAGCAGTACTTC. The chain recombines TRBV9 with TRBJ2-7; the D gene could be TRBD1 or TRBD2 (5 bases each). This CDR3 region has 15 residues. V gave up 0 bases and J gave up 4 bases, with 14 bases separating them. In germline, CDR1 is SGDLS, CDR2 YYNGEE. The full variable domain, its missing parts supplied by reference TRBV9 and TRBJ2-7, is DSGVTQTPKHLITATGQRVTLRCSPRSGDLSVYWYQQSLDQGLQFLIQYYNGEERAKGNILERFSAQQFPDLHSELNLSSLELGDSALYFCASSVAPSGGYEQYFGPGTRLTVT.

This clonotype was detected ten times or more. The rearrangement joins TRBV25-1 to TRBJ2-1; D uncertain. V lost 4 bases and J 11 bases, leaving 12 bases between the germline ends. The CDR3 is 12 residues long. Germline lookup yields CDR1 MGHDK and CDR2 SYGVNS. CDR3 residues: CASSVRKKQQFF. In nucleotides, the CDR3 is TGTGCCAGCAGTGTTCGGAAGAAACAGCAGTTCTTC.

In its sample, this clonotype was seen many times. This sequence joins TRBV13 and TRBJ2-6; 7 bases are shared with TRBD1. Germline V gene lookup returns CDR1 PRHDT and CDR2 FYEKMQ (reference sequence). The CDR3 consists of 18 residues. The junction had 16 bases not matched to a gene; V was cut back by 8 bases and J by 3 bases. CDR3 amino acids: CASYERAGGYGGANVLTF. The CDR3 DNA sequence: TGTGCCAGCTATGAAAGGGCAGGGGGATATGGTGGGGCCAACGTCCTGACTTTC.

This clonotype was seen many times. The CDR3 DNA reads as TGTGCCAGCAGTTTCGGGTACAGCGATGAAGCTTTCTTT. Translating gives CASSFGYSDEAFF. This sequence joins TRBV12-3 or TRBV12-4 and TRBJ1-1; D remains unclear. The CDR3 runs 13 residues. V lost 3 bases and J 7 bases, leaving 12 bases between the germline ends.

The chain employs TRBV7-6 and TRBJ2-5; 10 bases align to TRBD1. The CDR3 has 17 residues. The germline gives CDR1 SGHVS, CDR2 FNYEAQ. With 5 bases clipped from V and 1 base from J, the junction kept 10 bases outside the gene matches. As DNA, the CDR3 is TGTGCCAGCAGCCCGGCCAGGGGACAGGGGATCCAAGAGACCCAGTACTTC. This translates into CASSPARGQGIQETQYF.

This clonotype has just a few counts. A much larger clone differs from this one at a single base, so this may be a read error. The chain uses TRBV7-2 and TRBJ1-1; no clear D gene. This CDR3 is built from 15 residues. V was cut by 4 bases and J by 4 bases, with 16 bases left in between. Germline V CDR1 and CDR2: SGHTA, FQGNSA. The CDR3 DNA follows: TGTGCCAGCAGCTCGTGGACTGGGAAGAGCACTGAAGCTTTCTTT. It translates to CASSSWTGKSTEAFF.

The chain uses TRBV5-1 and TRBJ1-1; no clear D. The CDR3 length is 13 residues. In germline, CDR1 is SGHRS, CDR2 YFSETQ. Trimming took 5 bases from V and 1 from J, leaving 9 bases between them. In DNA form, the CDR3 reads TGCGCCAGCAGTTCCCTTCGGAACACTGAAGCTTTCTTT. Translated: CASSSLRNTEAFF.

The chain combines TRBV20-1 with TRBJ1-6, with D perhaps TRBD1 (5 bases). The CDR3 spans 15 residues. The germline V gene has CDR1 DFQATT and CDR2 SNEGSKA (reference sequence). The germline V and J ends were trimmed by 3 bases and 8 bases, with 17 bases remaining between them. The CDR3 DNA reads TGCAGTGCTAGCGGTCGGGACTTGCCCGATTCACCCCTCCACTTT. It codes for CSASGRDLPDSPLHF.

V gene TRBV4-1 combines with J gene TRBJ2-1; D may correspond to TRBD1 or TRBD2 (5 bases each). The CDR3 contains 17 residues. Germline CDR1 is MGHRA and CDR2 is YSYEKL. The ends were cut back, 4 bases at V and 5 bases at J, with 21 bases in the middle. In nucleotides, the CDR3 is TGCGCCAGCAGCCTCTACCGGCGGCCGGGGCTCCACAATGAGCAGTTCTTC. Translated: CASSLYRRPGLHNEQFF.

V is TRBV2 and J is TRBJ2-7; 16 nucleotides agree with TRBD2. CDR3 length: 18 amino acids. V lost 3 bases, J lost 4 bases, and 9 bases stayed unmatched. In germline, CDR1 is SNHLY, CDR2 FYNNEI. CDR3 nucleotide sequence: TGTGCCAGCAGTGAGGTCGGGACTAGCGGGAGGGAGAGGTACGAGCAGTACTTC. Residues: CASSEVGTSGRERYEQYF.

The rearrangement links TRBV19 to TRBJ2-7, with 8 bases matching TRBD2. The V gene end was trimmed by 0 bases and the J gene end by 3 bases; junction bases not matched to a gene: 4. The CDR3 totals 15 residues. CDR1 and CDR2 (germline): LNHDA, SQIVND (reference sequence). The CDR3 DNA sequence: TGTGCCAGTAGTATAGAGCGGGGGGTTGTCTACGAGCAGTACTTC. It specifies CASSIERGVVYEQYF.